The 5 T cell receptor beta chains given below trace back to one sample, sequenced in a study of T cell responses to AZD1222 COVID-19 vaccine. Measured with immunoSEQ multiplex PCR; TCRdb has only the in-frame clones, and not every one. Of 60,000 to 100,000 clones listed, roughly nine tenths are singletons. Material: peripheral blood, obtained on day 0 of AZD1222 vaccination. The receptor set was obtained from an adult in good health.

J is TRBJ2-1 and V is TRBV29-1; D is uncertain. V lost 5 bases to trimming and J lost 7 bases, with 15 bases between them. The CDR3 length is 13 residues. In germline, CDR1 is SQVTM, CDR2 ANQGSEA. The CDR3 loop reads CSVQRSVGNEQFF. The CDR3 DNA reads as TGCAGCGTTCAGAGGTCAGTTGGGAATGAGCAGTTCTTC.

This clone came up a few times. The chain joins TRBV29-1 to TRBJ1-4; D gene unclear. This CDR3 spans 14 amino acids. Looked up from germline, CDR1 is SQVTM and CDR2 is ANQGSEA. Trimming cost V 3 bases and J 0 bases, with 8 bases left between them. The CDR3 DNA reads as TGCAGCGTTGACTCCGGTGCAACTAATGAAAAACTGTTTTTT. It is translated as CSVDSGATNEKLFF. The entire variable domain, with the rest obtained from reference TRBV29-1 and TRBJ1-4, is as follows: SAVISQKPSRDICQRGTSLTIQCQVDSQVTMMFWYRQQPGQSLTLIATANQGSEATYESGFVIDKFPISRPNLTFSTLTVSNMSPEDSSIYLCSVDSGATNEKLFFGSGTQLSVL.

The chain links TRBV5-6 to TRBJ2-1; D is perhaps TRBD2 (6 bases). V was pared by 5 bases and J by 6 bases, with 12 bases between. The CDR3 has 13 residues. Germline V gene data show CDR1 as SGHDT and CDR2 as YYEEEE. The CDR3 nucleotides are TGTGCCAGCAGTAGACTAGGCTTCAATGAGCAGTTCTTC. Its translation is CASSRLGFNEQFF.

V is TRBV4-1 and J is TRBJ2-7, with 10 bases that match TRBD1. Germline CDR1 is MGHRA and CDR2 is YSYEKL. CDR3 length equals 13 residues. V dropped 4 bases and J dropped 6; count of bases not matched to a gene: 3. CDR3 DNA: TGCGCCAGCAGCCCCGGGACAGGGGCCGAGCAGTACTTC. As protein: CASSPGTGAEQYF.

This chain links TRBV18 with TRBJ2-2; D ambiguous. The CDR3 has 15 amino acids. The V end was cut by 3 bases, the J end by 3 bases, with 11 bases between. CDR1 and CDR2 from the germline V gene are KGHSH and LQKENI. The CDR3 DNA reads as TGTGCCAGCTCACCGGGTAGACCTGACACCGGGGAGCTGTTTTTT. Amino acid sequence: CASSPGRPDTGELFF.